The 16 T cell receptor beta chains below come from one sample, sequenced in a study of cytomegalovirus exposure and HLA in healthy donors. The primer mix had 60 Vbeta and 13 Jbeta primers. Profiling relied on immunoSEQ multiplex PCR, and the TCRdb table lists in-frame clones only, not all of them. The repertoire holds roughly 120,000 clones, with around 74% as singletons. The sample comprised PBMCs. The receptors originated from a man aged 55 to 70 in good health and CMV-seropositive.

The chain combines TRBV4-1 with TRBJ2-3, with a weak D call TRBD2 (6 bases). The V and J ends lost 1 base and 4 bases respectively, with 12 bases between them. Germline V gives CDR1 MGHRA, CDR2 YSYEKL. This CDR3 is 15 amino acids long. CDR3 sequence (DNA): TGCGCCAGCAGCCAAGCGCGGAGGGTCTCAGATACGCAGTATTTT. Its protein product is CASSQARRVSDTQYF.

The genes are TRBV14 and TRBJ2-1; 9 bases are a match to TRBD2. CDR1 and CDR2 (germline): SGHDN, FVKESK. This CDR3 is built from 16 residues. V dropped 4 bases and J dropped 6; count of bases not matched to a gene: 10. The CDR3 DNA reads as TGTGCCAGCAGCCGAGACTCCGGGACTAGCAGCAATGAGCAGTTCTTC. It specifies CASSRDSGTSSNEQFF.

The chain links TRBV6-6 to TRBJ2-2; D is undetermined. The V end lost 4 bases, the J end lost 6 bases, and 3 bases lay between the germline ends. Germline values: CDR1 MNHNY, CDR2 SVGAGI (reference sequence). This CDR3 is built from 11 residues. As DNA, the CDR3 is TGTGCCAGCAGTTTCTCCGGGGAGCTGTTTTTT. This encodes CASSFSGELFF.

The chain combines TRBV13 with TRBJ1-2; D remains ambiguous. Trimming took 5 bases from V and 6 from J, leaving 37 bases between them. Germline CDR1 reads PRHDT; CDR2 reads FYEKMQ (reference sequence). The CDR3 sequence is 21 residues long. CDR3 in DNA: TGTGCCAGCAGCCGAGAAACAGAGCGATTTGACCCTGATGACTACTGGGATGGCTACACCTTC. Protein sequence: CASSRETERFDPDDYWDGYTF.

V usage is TRBV18 and J usage is TRBJ2-1, with D perhaps matching TRBD1 (6 bases). Germline assignment: CDR1 KGHSH and CDR2 LQKENI. This CDR3 contains 15 residues. V lost 5 bases to trimming and J lost 1 base, with 12 bases between them. CDR3 nucleotide sequence: TGTGCCAGCTCAGAATTACAGGGATCCTACAATGAGCAGTTCTTC. Its protein product is CASSELQGSYNEQFF.

The chain carries TRBV7-6 and TRBJ2-7; no clear D gene. Per the germline V gene, CDR1 is SGHVS and CDR2 is FNYEAQ. The CDR3 totals 16 residues. V lost 0 bases and J lost 0, with 12 bases in between. CDR3 DNA sequence: TGTGCCAGCAGCTTAGCGCCAACCTCGAGCTCCTACGAGCAGTACTTC. Encoded protein: CASSLAPTSSSYEQYF.

V is TRBV12-5 and J is TRBJ1-2; 8 nucleotides align to TRBD1. CDR1 is LGHNT, CDR2 FRNRAP, per germline. This CDR3 contains 15 residues. V shed 5 bases, J shed 2 bases, and the junction held 7 bases outside the gene matches. The DNA for the CDR3 is TGTGCTAGTGGTATCAGGGGGCTCGGCAACTATGGCTACACCTTC. This encodes CASGIRGLGNYGYTF. The full variable domain, its missing parts supplied by reference TRBV12-5 and TRBJ1-2, is DARVTQTPRHKVTEMGQEVTMRCQPILGHNTVFWYRQTMMQGLELLAYFRNRAPLDDSGMPKDRFSAEMPDATLATLKIQPSEPRDSAVYFCASGIRGLGNYGYTFGSGTRLTVV.

In its sample, this clone was seen once. V usage is TRBV5-1 and J usage is TRBJ1-1, with D perhaps matching TRBD1 (6 bases). Trimming took 4 bases from V and 1 from J, leaving 17 bases between them. The germline V gene has CDR1 SGHRS and CDR2 YFSETQ. The CDR3 length is 16 residues. In DNA, the CDR3 is TGCGCCAGCAGCCAAGGACAGATTCTGGAGAACACTGAAGCTTTCTTT. Translating gives CASSQGQILENTEAFF.

V is TRBV7-9 and J is TRBJ2-7, with D tentatively TRBD1 (6 bases). Per germline, CDR1 SEHNR and CDR2 FQNEAQ (reference sequence). This CDR3 is built from 15 residues. The V end lost 4 bases, the J end lost 0 bases, and 13 bases lay between the germline ends. CDR3 residues: CASSSTGTSSYEQYF. The CDR3 region has the DNA TGTGCCAGCAGCTCGACAGGTACCAGCTCCTACGAGCAGTACTTC.

The V and J genes are TRBV5-1 and TRBJ1-1, with D possibly TRBD1 on 5 matching bases. CDR1 is SGHRS, CDR2 YFSETQ, per germline. The CDR3 has 13 residues. V lost 3 bases to trimming and J lost 3 bases, with 9 bases between them. CDR3 in amino acids: CASSWPGDTEAFF. The DNA of the CDR3 is TGCGCCAGCAGCTGGCCGGGGGACACTGAAGCTTTCTTT.

This clone turned up a few times. J is TRBJ1-6 and V is TRBV2; no clear D. V dropped 3 bases and J dropped 9 bases, with 6 bases sitting between them. This CDR3 contains 12 residues. The germline gives CDR1 SNHLY, CDR2 FYNNEI. CDR3 region: CASSDGSSPLHF. CDR3 nucleotides: TGTGCCAGCAGTGATGGCAGTTCACCCCTCCACTTT.

J is TRBJ2-7 and V is TRBV25-1; 12 nucleotides line up with TRBD2. This CDR3 comprises 16 residues. The germline gives CDR1 MGHDK, CDR2 SYGVNS. V was clipped by 4 bases and J by 0 bases; unmatched bases: 4. This chain's CDR3 is CASSAGTSGLSYEQYF. As DNA, the CDR3 is TGTGCCAGCAGTGCCGGGACTAGCGGGCTCTCCTACGAGCAGTACTTC.

The V and J genes are TRBV2 and TRBJ2-1; possibly TRBD1 for D (6 bases). From germline, CDR1 is SNHLY and CDR2 FYNNEI. Trimming removed 4 bases at V and 0 bases at J, with 10 bases between. The CDR3 has 15 residues. CDR3 sequence: CASSGGHSSYNEQFF. The CDR3 nucleotides are TGTGCCAGCAGTGGGGGGCACTCCTCCTACAATGAGCAGTTCTTC.

This clone was counted between two and nine times. V usage is TRBV5-1 and J usage is TRBJ2-5, with D tentatively TRBD1 (5 bases). Trimming cost V 4 bases and J 4 bases, with 11 bases left between them. CDR1 is SGHRS and CDR2 is YFSETQ in the germline V gene. This CDR3 spans 13 amino acids. CDR3 sequence reads: CASSNQGSETQYF. The CDR3, as DNA: TGCGCCAGCAGCAACCAGGGTTCAGAGACCCAGTACTTC.

This clone was observed once. The chain combines TRBV5-1 with TRBJ2-2; possibly TRBD2 for D (5 bases). Trimming stripped 7 bases from V and 5 bases from J, with 15 bases between. Germline CDR1 reads SGHRS; CDR2 reads YFSETQ. The CDR3 extends over 14 amino acids. The CDR3 here is CASFHGDGTGELFF. The CDR3 coding sequence is TGCGCCAGCTTTCACGGGGATGGTACCGGGGAGCTGTTTTTT.

The chain has TRBV7-9 and TRBJ1-1, with D maybe TRBD1 (6 bases). The CDR3 extends over 14 amino acids. CDR1 is SEHNR, CDR2 FQNEAQ, per germline (reference sequence). Trimming took 5 bases from V and 0 from J, leaving 10 bases between them. The DNA of the CDR3 is TGTGCCAGCAGCCTCGACAGGATGAACACTGAAGCTTTCTTT. Protein: CASSLDRMNTEAFF. Based on the CDR3 plus reference TRBV7-9 and TRBJ1-1, the full variable domain is DTGVSQNPRHKITKRGQNVTFRCDPISEHNRLYWYRQTLGQGPEFLTYFQNEAQLEKSRLLSDRFSAERPKGSFSTLEIQRTEQGDSAMYLCASSLDRMNTEAFFGQGTRLTVV.